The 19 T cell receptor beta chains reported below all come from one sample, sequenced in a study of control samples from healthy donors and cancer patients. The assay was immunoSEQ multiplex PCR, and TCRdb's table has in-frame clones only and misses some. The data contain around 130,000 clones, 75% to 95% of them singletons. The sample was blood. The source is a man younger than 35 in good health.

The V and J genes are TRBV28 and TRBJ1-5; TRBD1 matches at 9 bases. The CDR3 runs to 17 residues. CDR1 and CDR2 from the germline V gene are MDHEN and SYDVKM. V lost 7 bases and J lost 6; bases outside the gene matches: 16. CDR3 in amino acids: CASTKGQGVLASQPQHF. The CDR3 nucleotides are TGTGCCAGCACCAAGGGACAGGGTGTTCTGGCCAGTCAGCCCCAGCATTTT.

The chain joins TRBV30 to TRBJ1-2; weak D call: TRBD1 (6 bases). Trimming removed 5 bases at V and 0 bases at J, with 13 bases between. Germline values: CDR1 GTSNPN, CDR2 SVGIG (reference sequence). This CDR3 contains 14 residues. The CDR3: CAWERQDSNYGYTF. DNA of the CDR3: TGTGCCTGGGAAAGACAGGACTCTAACTATGGCTACACCTTC.

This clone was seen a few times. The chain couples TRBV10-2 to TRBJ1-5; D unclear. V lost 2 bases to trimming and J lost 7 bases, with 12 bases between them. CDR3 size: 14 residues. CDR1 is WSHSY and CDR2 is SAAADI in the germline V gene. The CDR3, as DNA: TGCGCCAGCAGTGAGAAGGGCCCCGAACAGCCCCAGCATTTT. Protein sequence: CASSEKGPEQPQHF.

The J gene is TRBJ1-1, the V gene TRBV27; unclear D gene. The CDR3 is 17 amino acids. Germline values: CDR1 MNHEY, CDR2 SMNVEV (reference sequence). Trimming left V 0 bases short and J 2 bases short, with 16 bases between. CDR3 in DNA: TGTGCCAGCAGTTTATCAGCTGGATTCCTACTCAACACTGAAGCTTTCTTT. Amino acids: CASSLSAGFLLNTEAFF.

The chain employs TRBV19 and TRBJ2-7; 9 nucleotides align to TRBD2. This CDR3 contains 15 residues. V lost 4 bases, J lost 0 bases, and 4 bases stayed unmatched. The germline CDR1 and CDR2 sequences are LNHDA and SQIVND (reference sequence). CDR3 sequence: CASSTGLATSYEQYF. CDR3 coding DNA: TGTGCCAGTAGTACGGGACTAGCTACCTCCTACGAGCAGTACTTC.

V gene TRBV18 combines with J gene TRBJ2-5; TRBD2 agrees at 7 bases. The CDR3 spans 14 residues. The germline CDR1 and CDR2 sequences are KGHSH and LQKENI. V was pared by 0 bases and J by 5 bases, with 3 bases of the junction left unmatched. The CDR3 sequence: CASSPPGGSETQYF. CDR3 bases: TGTGCCAGCTCACCACCGGGAGGGTCCGAGACCCAGTACTTC.

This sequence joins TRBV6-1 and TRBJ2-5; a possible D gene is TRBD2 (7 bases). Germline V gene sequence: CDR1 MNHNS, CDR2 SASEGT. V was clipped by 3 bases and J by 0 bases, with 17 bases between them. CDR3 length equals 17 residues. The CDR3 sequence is CASSDWGGTRNQETQYF. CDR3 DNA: TGTGCCAGCAGTGATTGGGGGGGGACACGGAACCAAGAGACCCAGTACTTC.

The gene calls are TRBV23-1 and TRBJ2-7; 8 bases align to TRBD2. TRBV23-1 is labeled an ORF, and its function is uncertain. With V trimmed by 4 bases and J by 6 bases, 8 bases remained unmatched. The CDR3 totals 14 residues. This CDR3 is CASSLPPGGGEQYV. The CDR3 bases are TGCGCCAGCAGTCTTCCCCCCGGGGGGGGCGAGCAGTACGTC.

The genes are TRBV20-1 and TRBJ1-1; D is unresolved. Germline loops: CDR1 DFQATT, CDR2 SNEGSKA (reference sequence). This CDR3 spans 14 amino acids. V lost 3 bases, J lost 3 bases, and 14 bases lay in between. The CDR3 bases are TGCAGTGCTAGTCTACGGCAGAGTGACACTGAAGCTTTCTTT. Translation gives CSASLRQSDTEAFF.

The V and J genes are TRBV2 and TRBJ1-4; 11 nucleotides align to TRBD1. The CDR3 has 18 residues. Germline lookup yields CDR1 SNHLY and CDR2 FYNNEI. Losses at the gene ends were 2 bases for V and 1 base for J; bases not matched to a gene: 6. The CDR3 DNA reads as TGTGCCAGCAGTGAATTTGGCGGGACAGGGGGAACTAATGAAAAACTGTTTTTT. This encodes CASSEFGGTGGTNEKLFF. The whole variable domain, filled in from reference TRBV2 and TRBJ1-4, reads EPEVTQTPSHQVTQMGQEVILRCVPISNHLYFYWYRQILGQKVEFLVSFYNNEISEKSEIFDDQFSVERPDGSNFTLKIRSTKLEDSAMYFCASSEFGGTGGTNEKLFFGSGTQLSVL.

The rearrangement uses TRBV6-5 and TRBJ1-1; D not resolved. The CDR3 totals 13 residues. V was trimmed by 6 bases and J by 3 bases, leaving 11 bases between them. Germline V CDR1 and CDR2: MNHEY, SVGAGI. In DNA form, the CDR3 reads TGTGCCAGCAGCTATCGGAAGGACACTGAAGCTTTCTTT. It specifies CASSYRKDTEAFF.

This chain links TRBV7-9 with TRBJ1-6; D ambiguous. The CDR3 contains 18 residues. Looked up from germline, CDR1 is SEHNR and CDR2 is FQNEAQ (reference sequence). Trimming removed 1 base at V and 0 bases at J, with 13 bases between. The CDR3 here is CASSLVRSAGSYNSPLHF. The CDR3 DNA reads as TGTGCCAGCAGCTTAGTCAGATCCGCTGGCTCCTATAATTCACCCCTCCACTTT.

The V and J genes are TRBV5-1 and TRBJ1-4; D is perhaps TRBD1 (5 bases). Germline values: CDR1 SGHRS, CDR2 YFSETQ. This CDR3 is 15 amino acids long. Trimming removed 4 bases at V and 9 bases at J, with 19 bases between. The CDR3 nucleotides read TGCGCCAGCAGCCCGGAAGGGCAGGGTCGGCAAAAACTGTTTTTT. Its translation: CASSPEGQGRQKLFF.

CDR3 amino acids: CASSTGGWETQYF. DNA of the CDR3: TGTGCCAGCAGCACAGGGGGCTGGGAGACCCAGTACTTC. The chain uses TRBV7-9 and TRBJ2-5, with 9 positions matching TRBD1. The CDR3 is made up of 13 amino acids. The trim removed 5 bases at V and 5 bases at J, leaving 3 bases unmatched. Per germline, CDR1 SEHNR and CDR2 FQNEAQ (reference sequence).

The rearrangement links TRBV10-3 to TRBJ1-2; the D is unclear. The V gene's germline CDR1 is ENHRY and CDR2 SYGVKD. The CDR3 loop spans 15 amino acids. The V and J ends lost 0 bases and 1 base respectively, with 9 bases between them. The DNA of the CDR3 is TGTGCCATCAGTGAGTCCGGACTGATTAACTATGGCTACACCTTC. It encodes CAISESGLINYGYTF.

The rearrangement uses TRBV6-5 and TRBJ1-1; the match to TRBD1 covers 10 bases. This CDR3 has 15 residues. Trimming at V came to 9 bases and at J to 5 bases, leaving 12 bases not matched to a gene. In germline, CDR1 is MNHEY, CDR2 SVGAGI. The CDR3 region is CASKDRGRGSTEAFF. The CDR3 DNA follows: TGTGCCAGTAAAGACAGGGGGCGCGGTAGTACTGAAGCTTTCTTT.

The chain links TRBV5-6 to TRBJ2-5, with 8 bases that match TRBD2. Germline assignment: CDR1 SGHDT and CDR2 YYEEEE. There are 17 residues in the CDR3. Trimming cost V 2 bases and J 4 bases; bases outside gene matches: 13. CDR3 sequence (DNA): TGTGCCAGCAGCTTATCACTAGCGGTTTTAAGGTCAGAGACCCAGTACTTC. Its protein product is CASSLSLAVLRSETQYF.

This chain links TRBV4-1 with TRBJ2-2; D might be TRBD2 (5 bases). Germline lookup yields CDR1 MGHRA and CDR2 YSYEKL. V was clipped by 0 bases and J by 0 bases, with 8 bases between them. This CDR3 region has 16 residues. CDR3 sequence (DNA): TGCGCCAGCAGCCAAGATCAGGACTCGAACACCGGGGAGCTGTTTTTT. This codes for CASSQDQDSNTGELFF.

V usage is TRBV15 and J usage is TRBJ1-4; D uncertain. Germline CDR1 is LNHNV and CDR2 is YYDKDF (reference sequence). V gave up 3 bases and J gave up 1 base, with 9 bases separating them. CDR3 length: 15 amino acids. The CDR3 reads CATSRNYRTNEKLFF. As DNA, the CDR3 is TGTGCCACCAGCAGGAACTATAGAACTAATGAAAAACTGTTTTTT.